The 12 T cell receptor beta chains listed next were all sequenced from one sample in a study of blood T cell repertoires in COVID-19. Profiled with immunoSEQ multiplex PCR; TCRdb holds only in-frame clones, not every one. The sample carries roughly 140,000 clones, 65% to 90% recorded once. The sample comprised peripheral blood. Receptors originate from a man between 70 and 80 years old with acute or convalescent COVID-19.

The chain has TRBV12-3 or TRBV12-4 and TRBJ2-5; a possible D gene is TRBD2 (5 bases). This CDR3 has 13 amino acids. V was shortened by 4 bases and J by 5 bases, with 11 bases between the two germline ends. This CDR3 reads CASSWARRETQYF. CDR3 in DNA: TGTGCCAGCAGTTGGGCTCGGAGGGAGACCCAGTACTTC.

V is TRBV5-1 and J is TRBJ2-7; D unresolved. Germline V gene data show CDR1 as SGHRS and CDR2 as YFSETQ. The V and J ends lost 0 bases and 0 bases respectively, with 10 bases between them. The CDR3 extends over 15 amino acids. CDR3 bases: TGCGCCAGCAGCTTGGAAGGCCCTAGCTCCTACGAGCAGTACTTC. Translation: CASSLEGPSSYEQYF.

The genes are TRBV5-5 and TRBJ2-1; D unresolved. Germline CDR1 reads SGHKS; CDR2 reads YYEKEE (reference sequence). The CDR3 length is 12 residues. V was trimmed by 2 bases and J by 7 bases, leaving 7 bases between them. CDR3 protein: CASSFESNEQFF. The CDR3, as DNA: TGTGCCAGCAGCTTCGAGTCGAATGAGCAGTTCTTC.

This rearrangement joins TRBV6-1 to TRBJ1-3; weak D call: TRBD1 (5 bases). CDR3 length: 16 amino acids. V lost 2 bases and J 0 bases, leaving 11 bases between the germline ends. Germline V gives CDR1 MNHNS, CDR2 SASEGT. The CDR3 coding sequence is TGTGCCAGCAGTGAACAAGGGGCCGACTCTGGAAACACCATATATTTT. It specifies CASSEQGADSGNTIYF.

The genes are TRBV3-1 (or the pseudogene TRBV3-2) and TRBJ1-2; D remains unclear. This CDR3 region has 14 residues. V gave up 0 bases and J gave up 6 bases, with 11 bases separating them. Germline V gives CDR1 LGHDT, CDR2 YNNKEL (reference sequence). The CDR3 spells CASSQDQDVDGYTF. CDR3 DNA: TGTGCCAGCAGCCAAGATCAGGATGTGGATGGCTACACCTTC.

The V and J genes are TRBV5-8 and TRBJ1-2, with D maybe TRBD1 (6 bases). Per the germline V gene, CDR1 is SGHTS and CDR2 is YDEGEE. The CDR3 has 16 amino acids. V was cut by 4 bases and J by 4 bases, with 20 bases left in between. DNA for the CDR3: TGTGCCAGCAGCCGCTGGGGGGGCCAAGTTATCTATGGCTACACCTTC. Protein product: CASSRWGGQVIYGYTF.

J is TRBJ2-7 and V is TRBV27; possibly TRBD1 for D (5 bases). Germline V lookup: CDR1 MNHEY, CDR2 SMNVEV (reference sequence). This CDR3 is built from 14 residues. Trimming left V 2 bases short and J 4 bases short, with 12 bases between. CDR3 residues: CASSLRRQSYEQYF. CDR3 in DNA: TGTGCCAGCAGTTTAAGGAGACAGTCTTACGAGCAGTACTTC.

The sample holds one count of this clone. The chain uses TRBV7-2 and TRBJ2-7; the match to TRBD2 covers 12 bases. The germline V gene has CDR1 SGHTA and CDR2 FQGNSA. This CDR3 has 14 residues. Losses at the gene ends were 2 bases for V and 4 bases for J; bases not matched to a gene: 0. DNA for the CDR3: TGTGCCAGCAGCTTACTAGCGGGAGGGTACGAGCAGTACTTC. Translation: CASSLLAGGYEQYF.

This rearrangement joins TRBV27 to TRBJ2-7; D is undetermined. CDR3 length: 15 residues. V was shortened by 3 bases and J by 2 bases, with 14 bases between the two germline ends. Germline V gives CDR1 MNHEY, CDR2 SMNVEV (reference sequence). CDR3: CASSFKVTMPYEQYF. CDR3 DNA: TGTGCCAGCAGTTTTAAGGTCACTATGCCCTACGAGCAGTACTTC.

This chain uses TRBV19 with TRBJ1-1; D remains unclear. This CDR3 is 13 amino acids long. V gave up 2 bases and J gave up 6 bases, with 10 bases separating them. Germline V lookup: CDR1 LNHDA, CDR2 SQIVND (reference sequence). CDR3 in amino acids: CASSIQVRAEAFF. The CDR3 nucleotides read TGTGCCAGTAGTATACAGGTGAGGGCTGAAGCTTTCTTT.

CDR3 in DNA: TGCGCCAGCAGCCAAGATCCGGGAGATACGCAGTATTTT. Amino acids: CASSQDPGDTQYF. The chain joins TRBV4-1 to TRBJ2-3; no clear D. Germline V lookup: CDR1 MGHRA, CDR2 YSYEKL. The CDR3 has 13 residues. The V end was cut by 0 bases, the J end by 5 bases, with 6 bases between.

Of note for this clone: A junction boundary mismatches the germline segment, possibly from a read error. V gene TRBV5-6 combines with J gene TRBJ1-1; D is unclear. There are 13 residues in the CDR3. From germline, CDR1 is SGHDT and CDR2 YYEEEE. CDR3 protein: CASSLGRNPEAFF. The CDR3 coding sequence is TGTGCCAGCAGCTTGGGCAGGAACCCTGAAGCTTTCTTT.